This is a list of T cell receptor beta chains from one sample in a study of shared clonotypes between healthy human individuals. Sequencing was performed with immunoSEQ multiplex PCR; in TCRdb, only in-frame clones are kept and a portion is missing. The data hold more than 1,200,000 clones, with approximately 98.5% observed a single time. The sequenced sample consisted of naive CD4+ T cells sorted from blood. The receptors shown here come from a man younger than 40 in good health. CDR3s include the opening cysteine and the closing phenylalanine or tryptophan. The D gene is left open where the match is weak. Size tells how often a clone was seen (once, few, many) or the class of an expanded clone, and some rows leave it out.

size	J	V	D	CDR3	DNA
NA	TRBJ2-4	TRBV9	NA	CASSADPRAKNIQYF	TGTGCCAGCAGCGCCGACCCCCGAGCCAAAAACATTCAGTACTTC
NA	TRBJ1-5	TRBV19	NA	CASSITPVGVYNQPQHF	TGTGCCAGTAGTATCACTCCCGTCGGGGTATACAATCAGCCCCAGCATTTT
NA	TRBJ1-5	TRBV5-5	NA	CASSSLRDNQPQHF	TGTGCCAGCAGCTCTTTGCGGGACAATCAGCCCCAGCATTTT
NA	TRBJ2-1	TRBV30	TRBD2	CAWDAGTSSNEQFF	TGTGCCTGGGACGCCGGGACTAGTTCCAATGAGCAGTTCTTC
NA	TRBJ1-1	TRBV11-2	TRBD1	CASSLTGGNIEAFF	TGTGCCAGCAGTCTGACAGGGGGGAACATTGAAGCTTTCTTT
NA	TRBJ2-1	TRBV10-3	TRBD1	CAISGTGVGSYNEQFF	TGTGCCATCAGTGGAACAGGGGTCGGATCCTACAATGAGCAGTTCTTC
NA	TRBJ2-7	TRBV5-3	NA	CARSRGNYEQYF	TGTGCCAGAAGCAGGGGTAACTACGAGCAGTACTTC
NA	TRBJ2-1	TRBV5-1	NA	CASSLGLLGSNEQFF	TGCGCCAGCAGCTTGGGGCTCCTGGGATCCAATGAGCAGTTCTTC
NA	TRBJ2-2	TRBV7-9	NA	CASSPYRDAGGELFF	TGTGCCAGCAGCCCCTACCGGGACGCGGGCGGGGAGCTGTTTTTT
NA	TRBJ1-1	TRBV29-1	TRBD1	CSVHRQGNLGNTEAFF	TGCAGCGTTCACAGACAGGGGAACTTGGGAAACACTGAAGCTTTCTTT
NA	TRBJ1-2	TRBV6-5	TRBD1	CASSSGQVNGYTF	TGTGCCAGCAGTTCGGGACAGGTTAACGGCTACACCTTC
NA	TRBJ2-3	TRBV29-1	NA	CSVAGQVLAGDTDTQYF	TGCAGCGTTGCAGGACAGGTTCTGGCGGGAGACACAGATACGCAGTATTTT
once	TRBJ2-7	TRBV4-1	TRBD2	CASSQRTAGAGEQYF	TGCGCCAGCAGCCAAAGGACAGCGGGAGCGGGCGAGCAGTACTTC
NA	TRBJ2-5	TRBV29-1	NA	CSAEGVLRETQYF	TGCAGCGCTGAAGGGGTCCTCAGAGAGACCCAGTACTTC
NA	TRBJ2-1	TRBV29-1	TRBD2	CSVGTSGNEQFF	TGCAGCGTGGGGACTAGCGGGAATGAGCAGTTCTTC
NA	TRBJ1-2	TRBV7-6	TRBD1	CASRPTGSYGYTF	TGTGCCAGCAGACCGACAGGGAGCTATGGCTACACCTTC